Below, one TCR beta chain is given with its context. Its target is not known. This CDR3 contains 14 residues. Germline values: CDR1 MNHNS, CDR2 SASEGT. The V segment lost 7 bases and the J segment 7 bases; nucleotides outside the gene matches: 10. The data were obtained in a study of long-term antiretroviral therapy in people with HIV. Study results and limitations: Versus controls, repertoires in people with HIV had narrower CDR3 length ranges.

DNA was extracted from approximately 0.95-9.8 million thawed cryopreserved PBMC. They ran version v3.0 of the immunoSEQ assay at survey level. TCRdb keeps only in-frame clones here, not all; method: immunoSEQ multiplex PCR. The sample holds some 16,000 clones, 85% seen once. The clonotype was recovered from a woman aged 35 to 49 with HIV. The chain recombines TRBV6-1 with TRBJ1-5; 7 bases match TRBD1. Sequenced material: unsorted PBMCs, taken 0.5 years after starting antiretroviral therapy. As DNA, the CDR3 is TGTGCCAGCAAACGGACAGGTTCGGGGCAGCCCCAGCATTTT. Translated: CASKRTGSGQPQHF.